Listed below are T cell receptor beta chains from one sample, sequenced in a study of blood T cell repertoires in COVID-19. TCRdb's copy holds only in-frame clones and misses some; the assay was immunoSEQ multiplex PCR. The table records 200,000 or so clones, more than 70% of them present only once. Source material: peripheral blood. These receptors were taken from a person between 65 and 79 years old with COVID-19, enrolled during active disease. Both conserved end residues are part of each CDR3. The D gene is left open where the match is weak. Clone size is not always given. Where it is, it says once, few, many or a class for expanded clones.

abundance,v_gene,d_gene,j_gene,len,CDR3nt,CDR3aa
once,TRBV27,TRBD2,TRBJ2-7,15,TGTGCCAGCAGTTTATTTGGGACTAGCGTGTACGAGCAGTACTTC,CASSLFGTSVYEQYF
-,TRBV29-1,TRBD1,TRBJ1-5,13,TGCAGCGTAGCGGACAGGGGCAATCAGCCCCAGCATTTT,CSVADRGNQPQHF
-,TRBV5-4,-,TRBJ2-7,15,TGTGCCAGCAGCTTGGAGAGCCGTTTTCTTCGAGAGCAGTACTTC,CASSLESRFLREQYF
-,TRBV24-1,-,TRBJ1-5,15,TGTGCCACCAGGGAGGGCCGGTACGGCAATCAGCCCCAGCATTTT,CATREGRYGNQPQHF
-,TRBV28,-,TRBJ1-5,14,TGTGCCAGCAGCCTTAGGGGGACCTATCAGCCCCAGCATTTT,CASSLRGTYQPQHF
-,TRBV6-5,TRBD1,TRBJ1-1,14,TGTGCCAGCAGACAGAGGGGGCCGAACACTGAAGCTTTCTTT,CASRQRGPNTEAFF
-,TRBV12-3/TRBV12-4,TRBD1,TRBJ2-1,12,TGTGCCAGTTTAAGACAGGGAAATGAGCAGTTCTTC,CASLRQGNEQFF
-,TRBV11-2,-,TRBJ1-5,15,TGTGCCAGCAGCTTAGGGGGGGGTAGCAATCAGCCCCAGCATTTT,CASSLGGGSNQPQHF
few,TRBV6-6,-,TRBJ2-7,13,TGTGCCAGCAGTATACGACAATCCTACGAGCAGTACTTC,CASSIRQSYEQYF
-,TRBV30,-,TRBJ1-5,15,TGTGCCTGGAGTGGACAGATACATAGCAATCAGCCCCAGCATTTT,CAWSGQIHSNQPQHF
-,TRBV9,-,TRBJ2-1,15,TGTGCCAGCAGCGGCCCCGCCGGGGGTTTCAATGAGCAGTTCTTC,CASSGPAGGFNEQFF
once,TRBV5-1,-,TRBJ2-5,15,TGCGCCAGCAGCTTCCGGGACTTCAACCAAGAGACCCAGTACTTC,CASSFRDFNQETQYF
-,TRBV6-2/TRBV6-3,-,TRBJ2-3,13,TGTGCCAGCAGTTACTCGGGAGTAGATACGCAGTATTTT,CASSYSGVDTQYF
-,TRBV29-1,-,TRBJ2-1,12,TGCAGCGGAGGACACGTGTACAATGAGCAGTTCTTC,CSGGHVYNEQFF
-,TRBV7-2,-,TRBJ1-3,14,TGTGCCAGCAGCCTAAGACAGGCCGGAAACACCATATATTTT,CASSLRQAGNTIYF
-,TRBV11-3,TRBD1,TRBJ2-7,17,TGTGCCAGCAGCTTCGTGACAGGGAAGATTCGGGTTGACGAGCAGTACTTC,CASSFVTGKIRVDEQYF
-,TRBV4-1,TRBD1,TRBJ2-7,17,TGCGCCAGCAGCCTCTTATTCGGGACAGGGGCAATATACGAGCAGTACTTC,CASSLLFGTGAIYEQYF
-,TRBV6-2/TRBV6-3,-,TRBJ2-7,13,TGTGCCAGCAGCCGGGGACTTCGATACGAGCAGTACTTC,CASSRGLRYEQYF
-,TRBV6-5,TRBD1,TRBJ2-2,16,TGTGCCAGCAGTTCCCCTACAGGGGTGAACACCGGGGAGCTGTTTTTT,CASSSPTGVNTGELFF
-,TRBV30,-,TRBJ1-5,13,TGTGCCTGGAGTCGGCGAAGCGATCAGCCCCAGCATTTT,CAWSRRSDQPQHF
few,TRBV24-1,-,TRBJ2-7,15,TGTGCCACCAGGCGGAAGACCTATCCCTCCTACGAGCAGTACTTC,CATRRKTYPSYEQYF
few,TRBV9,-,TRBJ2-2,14,TGTGCCAGCAGCGTAGGTCCGGGCACCGGGGAGCTGTTTTTT,CASSVGPGTGELFF
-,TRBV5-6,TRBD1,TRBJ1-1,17,TGTGCCAGCAGCAGCGGACAGGGATGGGGCCGGGACACTGAAGCTTTCTTT,CASSSGQGWGRDTEAFF
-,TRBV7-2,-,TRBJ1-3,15,TGTGCCAGCAGCTTAGGAACTAGTTCTGGAAACACCATATATTTT,CASSLGTSSGNTIYF
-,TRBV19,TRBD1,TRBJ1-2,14,TGTGCCAGTAGTGACGGGACAGCCTATGGTGGCTACACCTTC,CASSDGTAYGGYTF
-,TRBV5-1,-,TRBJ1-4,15,TGCGCCAGCAGCTTGACGGTTGCAACTAATGAAAAACTGTTTTTT,CASSLTVATNEKLFF
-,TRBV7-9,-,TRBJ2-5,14,TGTGCCAGCAGCTTGATAGGTAGCGGAGAGACCCAGTACTTC,CASSLIGSGETQYF
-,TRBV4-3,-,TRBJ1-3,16,TGCGCCAGCAGCCCGCAAATACTCACAGGGTCTGTGGACATATATTTT,CASSPQILTGSVDIYF
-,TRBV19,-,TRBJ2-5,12,TGTGCCAGTAGTGGGGGCGGGGAGACCCAGTACTTC,CASSGGGETQYF
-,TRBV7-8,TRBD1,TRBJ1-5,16,TGTGCCAGCAGCTTAGCGCCTGGACAGGGCGGGCAGCCCCAGCATTTT,CASSLAPGQGGQPQHF
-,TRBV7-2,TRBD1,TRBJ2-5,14,TGTGCCAGCAGCCCAGGACAGGGTCAAGAGACCCAGTACTTC,CASSPGQGQETQYF
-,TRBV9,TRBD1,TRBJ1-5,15,TGTGCCAGCAGCGTGGATGGGACAGAGAATCAGCCCCAGCATTTT,CASSVDGTENQPQHF
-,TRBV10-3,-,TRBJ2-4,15,TGTGCCATCAGTGAGGCAGCGTCGCGTGGAAACATTCAGTACTTC,CAISEAASRGNIQYF
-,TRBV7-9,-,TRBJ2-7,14,TGTGCCAGCAGCTTAGGTGAGGGTAGCTACGAGCAGTACTTC,CASSLGEGSYEQYF
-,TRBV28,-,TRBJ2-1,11,TGTGCCAGCAACTTTTACAATGAGCAGTTCTTC,CASNFYNEQFF
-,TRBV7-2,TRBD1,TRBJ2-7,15,TGTGCCAGCAGCTTAGCCAGACAGGGGGCTAGCGAGCAGTACTTC,CASSLARQGASEQYF
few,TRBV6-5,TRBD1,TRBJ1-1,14,TGTGCCAGCAGCTTAACAGGGGTGGGAACTGAAGCTTTCTTT,CASSLTGVGTEAFF
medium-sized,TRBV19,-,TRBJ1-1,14,TGTGCCAGTAGGAAATTAGGGGGGAACACTGAAGCTTTCTTT,CASRKLGGNTEAFF
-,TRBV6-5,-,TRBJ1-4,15,TGTGCCAGCAAGCCCGGGGGGCGACGGTCTGAAAAACTGTTTTTT,CASKPGGRRSEKLFF
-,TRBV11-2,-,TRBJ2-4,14,TGTGCCAGCAGCTCCAGGGTTCTCAAAAACATTCAGTACTTC,CASSSRVLKNIQYF
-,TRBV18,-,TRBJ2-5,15,TGTGCCAGCTCACCTCTTACTAGGAGCCAAGAGACCCAGTACTTC,CASSPLTRSQETQYF
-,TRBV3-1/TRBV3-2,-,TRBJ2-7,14,TGTGCCAGCAGCCAAATACTCTCCCTCGGTGAGCAGTACTTC,CASSQILSLGEQYF
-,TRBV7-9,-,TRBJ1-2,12,TGTGCCAGCAGCTGGGGGGGCGGAGGCTACACCTTC,CASSWGGGGYTF
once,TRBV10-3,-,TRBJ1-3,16,TGTGCCATCAGTGATTGGCATGGCGGGGATGGAAACACCATATATTTT,CAISDWHGGDGNTIYF
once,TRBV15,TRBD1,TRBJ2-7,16,TGTGCCACCAGCAGAGATCTGGGACAGGGTCCCTACGAGCAGTACTTC,CATSRDLGQGPYEQYF
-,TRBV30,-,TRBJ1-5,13,TGTGCCTGGAGTGACAGGGATCCTCAGCCCCAGCATTTT,CAWSDRDPQPQHF
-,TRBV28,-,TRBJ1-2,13,TGTGCCTTACAGACAGGACTCAACTATGGCTACACCTTC,CALQTGLNYGYTF
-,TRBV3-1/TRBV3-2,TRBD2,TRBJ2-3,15,TGTGCCAGCAGCCAAGCGGGACTAGCAGCAGATACGCAGTATTTT,CASSQAGLAADTQYF
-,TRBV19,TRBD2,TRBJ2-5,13,TGTGCCAGTAATTTCGATCGCGGGGGGACCCAGTACTTC,CASNFDRGGTQYF
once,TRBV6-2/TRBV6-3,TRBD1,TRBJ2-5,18,TGTGCCAGCAGTCCCCCCGACAGGGTGCTGGGGTACCAAGAGACCCAGTACTTC,CASSPPDRVLGYQETQYF
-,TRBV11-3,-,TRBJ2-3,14,TGTGCCAGCAGCTTTGGGCAGACCCCAGATACGCAGTATTTT,CASSFGQTPDTQYF
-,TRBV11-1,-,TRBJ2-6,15,TGTGCCAGCAGCTTATTCAGCTCTGGGGCCAACGTCCTGACTTTC,CASSLFSSGANVLTF
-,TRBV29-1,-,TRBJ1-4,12,TGCAGCGTCAGGGCGGCTAATGAAAAACTGTTTTTT,CSVRAANEKLFF
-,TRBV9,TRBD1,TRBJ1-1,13,TGTGCCAGCAGCGTAGAAGGGGGCCCTGAAGCTTTCTTT,CASSVEGGPEAFF